The present T cell receptor beta chain was sequenced within a study of blood T cell repertoires in COVID-19. Authors' methods: Estimated nucleated cell counts came from reference gene primer amplification. TCRdb's table, derived via immunoSEQ multiplex PCR, lists solely in-frame clones and lacks some. V and J calls and clone size come straight from that table; D and trimming were deduced from the DNA. Of around 200,000 clones in the sample, 80% to 90% were seen once. Germline CDR1 reads MNHEY; CDR2 reads SVGAGI. V shed 4 bases and J 3 bases; nucleotides not matched to a gene: 6. This CDR3 comprises 15 residues.

The sequence was obtained from a woman in her 40s with acute COVID-19. The genes are TRBV6-5 and TRBJ2-3, with TRBD2 identical over 8 bases. The sample taken for sequencing was PBMCs or T cells enriched from blood (not recorded which). CDR3 in amino acids: CASSSGGAGTDTQYF. Written as DNA, the CDR3 is TGTGCCAGCAGTTCCGGGGGGGCCGGGACAGATACGCAGTATTTT.